In this sample, the clone carrying this T cell receptor (beta chain) turned up a few times. Both 60 Vbeta primers and 13 Jbeta primers went into the PCR. TCRdb's table, derived via immunoSEQ multiplex PCR, lists solely in-frame clones and lacks some. The sample lists some 170,000 clones, 82% occurring once. Germline CDR1 is MGHRA and CDR2 is YSYEKL. The CDR3 runs to 14 residues. V gave up 1 base and J gave up 4 bases, with 8 bases separating them. This sample is part of a study of cytomegalovirus exposure and HLA in healthy donors. The chain uses TRBV4-1 and TRBJ1-3; D is ambiguous. The origin of this receptor is a girl aged 2 to 9 in good health and CMV-seropositive. Source material: PBMCs. The CDR3 sequence is CASSQVGQGNTIYF. The DNA for the CDR3 is TGCGCCAGCAGCCAAGTTGGTCAGGGAAACACCATATATTTT.